Listed below are T cell receptor delta chains from one sample, sequenced in a study of gamma-delta chains in newborns, infants, children. TCRdb reapplied CATT to the reads. The table records about 3,800 delta-chain clones, about 4.3% of them present only once. Sequenced material: blood. These receptors all come from a child who was a newborn, infant or young child, either healthy, febrile or measles-vaccinated (not recorded which). Both conserved end residues are part of each CDR3. A D gene is named only where the DNA matches it firmly. Size tells how often a clone was seen (once, few, many) or the class of an expanded clone, and some rows leave it out.

clone_size	v_call	d_call	j_call	cdr3_aa	cdr3_nt
few	TRAV29/DV5	TRDD3	TRDJ1	CAASKYWGTSFPTDKPIF	TGTGCAGCAAGCAAGTACTGGGGGACGTCATTCCCTACCGATAAACCCATCTTT
-	TRDV2	TRDD3	TRDJ3	CACGTVVLGDTSSWVTRQMFF	TGTGCCTGTGGCACCGTGGTTCTGGGGGATACTAGCTCCTGGGTCACCCGACAGATGTTTTTC
few	TRDV1	TRDD3	TRDJ2	CALGDSLTGGLWGAQLFF	TGTGCTCTTGGGGATTCCCTTACTGGGGGATTATGGGGAGCACAACTCTTCTTT
few	TRDV2	TRDD3	TRDJ1	CACDTLGVTDKLIF	TGTGCCTGTGACACACTGGGGGTGACCGATAAACTCATCTTT
medium-sized	TRDV2	TRDD3	TRDJ3	CACDTVLGDTWDTRQMFF	TGTGCCTGTGACACCGTACTGGGGGATACTTGGGACACCCGACAGATGTTTTTC
medium-sized	TRDV2	TRDD3	TRDJ1	CACDPVLGDTRRSDKLIF	TGTGCCTGTGACCCAGTACTGGGGGATACGCGGCGTAGCGATAAACTCATCTTT
large	TRDV2	TRDD3	TRDJ1	CACDTVGDRTDKLIF	TGTGCCTGTGACACCGTGGGGGACCGCACCGATAAACTCATCTTT
large	TRDV2	TRDD3	TRDJ1	CACDTIGGYETLYTDKLIF	TGTGCCTGTGACACCATTGGGGGATACGAGACCTTGTACACCGATAAACTCATCTTT
few	TRDV3	TRDD3	TRDJ1	CASLRGIHADKLIF	TGTGCCTCCCTCCGGGGGATACATGCCGATAAACTCATCTTT
medium-sized	TRDV2	TRDD3	TRDJ1	CACDTVIGPRAGGIPTDKLIF	TGTGCCTGTGACACCGTTATAGGCCCGAGGGCTGGGGGGATACCGACCGATAAACTCATCTTT
medium-sized	TRDV2	TRDD3	TRDJ1	CACDTLLGDKIGTDKLIF	TGTGCCTGTGACACCCTACTGGGGGATAAAATCGGTACCGATAAACTCATCTTT
-	TRDV2	-	TRDJ1	CACDIVGPIGGFTSYTDKLIF	TGTGCCTGTGACATTGTGGGGCCCATCGGGGGGTTCACTTCGTACACCGATAAACTCATCTTT
medium-sized	TRDV2	TRDD3	TRDJ3	CACDSLGDKTRQMFF	TGTGCCTGTGACAGTCTGGGGGATAAAACCCGACAGATGTTTTTC
few	TRDV2	-	TRDJ1	CACDSLVNIGTDKLIF	TGTGCCTGTGACTCTCTAGTTAATATAGGGACCGATAAACTCATCTTT
medium-sized	TRDV2	TRDD3	TRDJ1	CACDALLGDTGYTDKLIF	TGTGCCTGTGACGCCTTACTGGGGGATACGGGATACACCGATAAACTCATCTTT
-	TRDV2	TRDD3	TRDJ3	CACDTVDTRSWDTRQMFF	TGTGCCTGTGACACCGTGGATACGCGGTCCTGGGACACCCGACAGATGTTTTTC
large	TRDV2	TRDD3	TRDJ1	CACDQLGDTPRGTDKLIF	TGTGCCTGTGACCAGCTGGGGGATACACCGAGGGGCACCGATAAACTCATCTTT
medium-sized	TRDV2	TRDD3	TRDJ3	CACDSVLGDTSSSWDTRQMFF	TGTGCCTGTGACTCTGTACTGGGGGATACGTCGAGCTCCTGGGACACCCGACAGATGTTTTTC
-	TRDV2	TRDD3	TRDJ3	CACDTVAGYAHTRQMFF	TGTGCCTGTGACACCGTAGCAGGATACGCGCACACCCGACAGATGTTTTTC
medium-sized	TRDV1	TRDD3	TRDJ1	CALGKVYWGIRGTHTDKLIF	TGTGCTCTTGGAAAGGTGTACTGGGGGATACGGGGGACCCACACCGATAAACTCATCTTT
medium-sized	TRDV2	TRDD3	TRDJ1	CACDTLTGGYRNTDKLIF	TGTGCCTGTGACACTCTTACTGGGGGATACAGGAACACCGATAAACTCATCTTT
-	TRDV2	TRDD3	TRDJ1	CACDTAGGYTDKLIF	TGTGCCTGTGACACCGCTGGGGGGTACACCGATAAACTCATCTTT
-	TRDV2	TRDD3	TRDJ1	CACDTPWGTYTDKLIF	TGTGCCTGTGACACTCCCTGGGGGACCTACACCGATAAACTCATCTTT
medium-sized	TRDV2	TRDD3	TRDJ1	CACDQLGDKALADKLIF	TGTGCCTGTGACCAACTGGGGGATAAGGCTTTGGCCGATAAACTCATCTTT
-	TRDV2	-	TRDJ1	CACDTVGRRSADKLIF	TGTGCCTGTGACACCGTCGGGAGACGCTCAGCCGATAAACTCATCTTT
-	TRDV1	TRDD3	TRDJ1	CALGETTLSLLGDTPRPPYIDKLIF	TGTGCTCTTGGGGAAACGACCCTCTCTCTACTGGGGGATACTCCTCGCCCCCCGTACATCGATAAACTCATCTTT
few	TRDV2	TRDD3	TRDJ3	CACDTVLGDTYSCDTRQMFF	TGTGCCTGTGACACAGTACTGGGGGATACGTATTCCTGTGACACCCGACAGATGTTTTTC
few	TRDV2	TRDD3	TRDJ1	CACDTLSTGGYGETDKLIF	TGTGCCTGTGACACTTTAAGTACTGGGGGATACGGGGAGACCGATAAACTCATCTTT
-	TRDV2	TRDD3	TRDJ1	CACESLGTGGYVTDKLIF	TGTGCCTGTGAGTCCCTCGGTACTGGGGGATACGTCACCGATAAACTCATCTTC
few	TRDV1	-	TRDJ1	CALGELSPRHGDGDTDKLIF	TGTGCTCTTGGGGAACTTAGTCCCCGTCATGGGGATGGGGACACCGATAAACTCATCTTT
medium-sized	TRDV2	TRDD3	TRDJ1	CACDVLGDTGYTDKLIF	TGTGCCTGTGACGTACTGGGGGATACGGGGTACACCGATAAACTCATCTTT
medium-sized	TRDV1	TRDD3	TRDJ1	CALGELALGDTDKLIF	TGTGCTCTTGGGGAACTAGCACTGGGGGATACCGATAAACTCATCTTT
-	TRDV2	TRDD3	TRDJ1	CACDTVALGDTLSDKLIF	TGTGCCTGTGACACCGTGGCACTAGGGGATACGCTTTCCGATAAACTCATCTTT
medium-sized	TRDV2	TRDD3	TRDJ1	CACDTLLTGGYFDTDKLIF	TGTGCCTGTGACACCCTCCTTACTGGGGGATACTTCGACACCGATAAACTCATCTTT
medium-sized	TRDV2	TRDD3	TRDJ1	CACDPVSTGGYARYTDKLIF	TGTGCCTGTGACCCTGTTTCGACTGGGGGATACGCTCGGTACACCGATAAACTCATCTTT
medium-sized	TRDV2	TRDD3	TRDJ1	CACDTVGGFNDKLIF	TGTGCCTGTGACACGGTTGGGGGATTCAACGATAAACTCATCTTT
large	TRDV2	-	TRDJ1	CACDLLGHTDKLIF	TGTGCCTGTGACCTTCTTGGGCACACCGATAAACTCATCTTT
-	TRDV2	TRDD3	TRDJ1	CACDTVGGYDNLIF	TGTGCCTGTGACACCGTCGGGGGATACGACAATCTCATCTTT
medium-sized	TRDV2	TRDD3	TRDJ1	CACDTVLMGDTLSTDKLIF	TGTGCCTGTGACACCGTGTTGATGGGGGATACGTTGTCCACCGATAAACTCATCTTT
medium-sized	TRDV1	TRDD3	TRDJ1	CALGELALLGDHTDKLIF	TGTGCTCTTGGGGAACTAGCGCTACTGGGGGACCACACCGATAAACTCATCTTT
few	TRDV2	-	TRDJ1	CACDTLPSEASYTDKLIF	TGTGCCTGTGACACCTTACCTTCTGAGGCGTCGTACACCGATAAACTCATCTTT
large	TRDV2	TRDD3	TRDJ3	CACDTLLGDLTWDTRQMFF	TGTGCCTGTGACACTTTACTGGGGGATCTGACCTGGGACACCCGACAGATGTTTTTC
medium-sized	TRAV29/DV5	-	TRDJ1	CAAIGEGTLPLYTDKLIF	TGTGCAGCAATAGGGGAGGGGACCCTCCCACTTTACACCGATAAACTCATCTTT
medium-sized	TRDV2	TRDD3	TRDJ1	CACDAMEGGYALTDKLIF	TGTGCCTGTGACGCCATGGAAGGGGGATACGCCCTCACCGATAAACTCATCTTT
large	TRDV2	TRDD3	TRDJ1	CACDTIDSGIREYTDKLIF	TGTGCCTGTGACACCATTGATAGCGGGATACGCGAGTACACCGATAAACTCATCTTT
large	TRDV2	-	TRDJ1	CACDTLGPSTDDKLIF	TGTGCCTGTGACACCCTGGGGCCGTCCACTGACGATAAACTCATCTTT
-	TRDV2	-	TRDJ2	CARDTLGSRTAQLFF	TGTGCCCGTGACACTCTGGGGAGTCGGACAGCACAGCTCTTCTTT
-	TRDV2	-	TRDJ3	CACDMSFGITERDTRQMFF	TGTGCCTGTGACATGTCATTTGGGATCACGGAAAGGGACACCCGACAGATGTTTTTC
-	TRDV2	-	TRDJ1	CACDAVLGGKNDKLIF	TGTGCCTGTGACGCAGTACTCGGGGGCAAGAACGATAAACTCATCTTT
medium-sized	TRDV1	TRDD3	TRDJ1	CALGDTLLAGGKLIF	TGTGCTCTTGGGGACACTCTACTGGCTGGGGGTAAACTCATCTTT
medium-sized	TRDV2	TRDD3	TRDJ1	CACDQVPPTGGYGTDKLIF	TGTGCCTGTGACCAGGTGCCCCCTACGGGGGGATATGGGACCGATAAACTCATCTTT
medium-sized	TRDV2	-	TRDJ1	CACDAILKTDKLIF	TGTGCCTGTGACGCGATACTGAAGACCGATAAACTCATCTTT
large	TRDV2	TRDD3	TRDJ1	CACDPILGSNHYTDKLIF	TGTGCCTGTGACCCGATACTGGGGTCGAACCATTACACCGATAAACTCATCTTT
large	TRDV2	TRDD3	TRDJ1	CACEPLGDKPDKLIF	TGTGCCTGTGAACCCCTGGGGGATAAACCCGATAAACTCATCTTT
large	TRDV2	TRDD3	TRDJ1	CACDTVPDTGGAYTDKLIF	TGTGCCTGTGACACCGTACCGGACACTGGGGGAGCCTACACCGATAAACTCATCTTT
-	TRDV2	TRDD3	TRDJ1	CACDTVGIGADKLIF	TGTGCCTGTGACACCGTGGGGATAGGGGCCGATAAACTCATCTTT
medium-sized	TRDV2	-	TRDJ1	CACDTVVGLGLRTDKLIF	TGTGCCTGTGACACCGTTGTCGGGCTGGGACTGAGGACCGATAAACTCATCTTT